Listed here are 29 T cell receptor beta chains from one sample, sequenced in a study of blood T cell repertoires in COVID-19. The assay was immunoSEQ multiplex PCR, and TCRdb's table has in-frame clones only and misses some. The data hold around 210,000 clones, with 75% to 85% observed a single time. The sequenced sample consisted of peripheral blood. These receptors were obtained from a human donor in a cohort sampled during active COVID-19.

This clone was observed a handful of times. The V gene is TRBV28, the J gene TRBJ2-2, with D unresolved. CDR1 is MDHEN and CDR2 is SYDVKM in the germline V gene. CDR3 length equals 18 residues. The V end was cut by 3 bases, the J end by 0 bases, with 17 bases between. The CDR3 nucleotides read TGTGCCAGCAGTTTCAAGTCTATTGCGTTAGCGAACACCGGGGAGCTGTTTTTT. Protein sequence: CASSFKSIALANTGELFF.

The chain has TRBV10-2 and TRBJ2-3; TRBD2 is a possible D gene (5 bases). CDR3 length equals 13 residues. Germline assignment: CDR1 WSHSY and CDR2 SAAADI. The germline V and J ends were trimmed by 6 bases and 0 bases, with 7 bases remaining between them. As DNA, the CDR3 is TGCGCCAGCAGCGGGATTAGCACAGATACGCAGTATTTT. Amino acids: CASSGISTDTQYF.

This clone occurred a few times. This chain connects TRBV10-3 to TRBJ1-4, with D unclear. Trimming removed 3 bases at V and 3 bases at J, with 14 bases between. CDR1 ENHRY and CDR2 SYGVKD come from the germline V gene. The CDR3 contains 16 residues. DNA of the CDR3: TGTGCCATCAGTGACAAAGAACAGAGGGCTAATGAAAAACTGTTTTTT. Its protein is CAISDKEQRANEKLFF.

The chain has TRBV6-5 and TRBJ2-7, with 10 positions matching TRBD1. This CDR3 has 15 residues. The germline V gene has CDR1 MNHEY and CDR2 SVGAGI. Trimming cost V 5 bases and J 0 bases; bases outside gene matches: 4. The chain's CDR3 is CASSPRTGGSYEQYF. DNA of the CDR3: TGTGCCAGCAGTCCCAGGACAGGGGGCTCCTACGAGCAGTACTTC.

V is TRBV30 and J is TRBJ2-5; 15 bases match TRBD2. Germline V gene lookup returns CDR1 GTSNPN and CDR2 SVGIG (reference sequence). J gave up 7 bases and V 5 bases, and 2 bases lay outside the gene matches. This CDR3 comprises 13 residues. The CDR3 nucleotides read TGTGCCTGGGGACTAGCGGGAGGGGGGACCCAGTACTTC. This encodes CAWGLAGGGTQYF.

The gene calls are TRBV6-5 and TRBJ2-3; tentative D call: TRBD1 (6 bases). Germline V gives CDR1 MNHEY, CDR2 SVGAGI. CDR3 length: 12 amino acids. V gave up 10 bases and J gave up 2 bases, with 10 bases separating them. CDR3 nucleotides: TGTGCCACTGAGGGGGACACAGATACGCAGTATTTT. Translation: CATEGDTDTQYF.

This chain joins TRBV4-1 and TRBJ2-1; 13 nucleotides match TRBD2. CDR1 is MGHRA, CDR2 YSYEKL, per germline. The V and J ends lost 4 bases and 7 bases, in that order; junction bases with no gene match: 7. This CDR3 has 16 residues. CDR3 loop: CASSPLTSGRTNEQFF. The CDR3 DNA sequence: TGCGCCAGCAGCCCACTGACTAGCGGGAGGACTAATGAGCAGTTCTTC.

The chain joins TRBV24-1 to TRBJ1-2; 7 bases are shared with TRBD1. Germline-derived CDR1 and CDR2 are KGHDR and SFDVKD. J was trimmed by 9 bases and V by 3 bases; bases with no gene match: 6. The CDR3 has 13 residues. CDR3 protein: CATSDMGQHSYTF. The CDR3 DNA is TGTGCCACCAGTGATATGGGACAGCACAGCTACACCTTC.

This clone was picked up one time. This sequence joins TRBV6-6 and TRBJ2-7, with a tentative D call TRBD2 (6 bases). Trimming took 2 bases from V and 2 from J, leaving 13 bases between them. Germline lookup yields CDR1 MNHNY and CDR2 SVGAGI (reference sequence). The CDR3 has 15 amino acids. DNA for the CDR3: TGTGCCAGCAGTTACCAGCCGGCGGGACCCTACGAGCAGTACTTC. It is translated as CASSYQPAGPYEQYF.

V gene TRBV6-5 combines with J gene TRBJ1-1, with 7 bases fitting TRBD1. Germline V lookup: CDR1 MNHEY, CDR2 SVGAGI. The CDR3 length is 16 residues. V shed 0 bases and J 1 base; nucleotides not matched to a gene: 5. For the CDR3, the DNA is TGTGCCAGCAGTTACTCGACAGGGTCTGGGAACACTGAAGCTTTCTTT. Translation: CASSYSTGSGNTEAFF.

The chain uses TRBV4-1 and TRBJ2-7, with 14 bases that match TRBD2. From germline, CDR1 is MGHRA and CDR2 YSYEKL. The CDR3 loop spans 17 amino acids. Trimming cost V 2 bases and J 2 bases; bases outside gene matches: 5. The CDR3 DNA is TGCGCCAGCAGCCAACCGGGACTAGCGGGAGTCCCCTACGAGCAGTACTTC. It yields the protein CASSQPGLAGVPYEQYF.

The chain employs TRBV27 and TRBJ2-7; perhaps TRBD1 as D (6 bases). CDR1 and CDR2 from the germline V gene are MNHEY and SMNVEV (reference sequence). Deletions cut 5 bases from V and 5 bases from J, with 13 bases between. The CDR3 loop spans 13 amino acids. The CDR3 sequence: CASSAINRDEQYF. For the CDR3, the DNA is TGTGCCAGCAGTGCGATCAACAGGGACGAGCAGTACTTC.

V and J are TRBV19 and TRBJ2-7, with D tentatively TRBD1 (6 bases). V shed 7 bases and J shed 3 bases, with 13 bases lying between them. This CDR3 has 13 amino acids. Looked up from germline, CDR1 is LNHDA and CDR2 is SQIVND (reference sequence). Here the CDR3 reads CASNPSDSYEQYF. DNA for the CDR3: TGTGCCAGTAACCCATCGGACAGCTACGAGCAGTACTTC.

J is TRBJ2-7 and V is TRBV5-1; 7 bases fit TRBD1. J lost 4 bases, V lost 4 bases, and 8 bases had no gene match. CDR3 length equals 14 residues. Germline CDR1 SGHRS, CDR2 YFSETQ. CDR3 protein: CASSATGKGYEQYF. As DNA, the CDR3 is TGCGCCAGCAGCGCGACAGGGAAAGGGTACGAGCAGTACTTC.

The rearrangement links TRBV2 to TRBJ2-7; D possibly corresponds to TRBD2 (6 bases). V was cut by 2 bases and J by 4 bases, with 12 bases left in between. This CDR3 has 14 amino acids. CDR1 and CDR2 (germline): SNHLY, FYNNEI. This chain's CDR3 is CASSERRGGYEQYF. In nucleotides, the CDR3 is TGTGCCAGCAGTGAAAGGCGGGGTGGGTACGAGCAGTACTTC.

The chain is built from TRBV10-2 and TRBJ2-1; TRBD2 matches 7 bases. Germline V gives CDR1 WSHSY, CDR2 SAAADI. Trimming removed 4 bases from V and 5 bases from J; junction bases left unmatched: 8. The CDR3 has 15 residues. The DNA of the CDR3 is TGCGCCAGCAGTGGCCTGGGGCTAGCGGACAATGAGCAGTTCTTC. This gives the protein CASSGLGLADNEQFF.

The V and J genes are TRBV28 and TRBJ1-4; possibly TRBD1 for D (5 bases). The V gene lost 2 bases and the J gene lost 5 bases, with 6 bases spanning the gap. In germline, CDR1 is MDHEN, CDR2 SYDVKM. The CDR3 runs to 13 residues. The DNA for the CDR3 is TGTGCCAGCAGTTTACGACAGAATGAAAAACTGTTTTTT. Encoded protein: CASSLRQNEKLFF.

The V and J genes are TRBV7-2 and TRBJ2-3; 8 bases are a match to TRBD2. The germline CDR1 and CDR2 sequences are SGHTA and FQGNSA. Germline trimming cut 3 bases from V and 0 bases from J; bases unmatched to any gene: 2. This CDR3 contains 15 residues. CDR3 loop: CASSLRLASTDTQYF. CDR3 bases: TGTGCCAGCAGCTTGAGACTAGCGAGCACAGATACGCAGTATTTT. The full variable domain, completed using reference TRBV7-2 and TRBJ2-3, is GAGVSQSPSNKVTEKGKDVELRCDPISGHTALYWYRQSLGQGLEFLIYFQGNSAPDKSGLPSDRFSAERTGGSVSTLTIQRTQQEDSAVYLCASSLRLASTDTQYFGPGTRLTVL.

This sequence joins TRBV14 and TRBJ2-3; D call uncertain. The CDR3 extends over 16 amino acids. From germline, CDR1 is SGHDN and CDR2 FVKESK. With 2 bases removed from V and 0 bases from J, the gap between germline ends came to 12 bases. CDR3 DNA sequence: TGTGCCAGCAGCCAAACGGCACAGCCTAGCACAGATACGCAGTATTTT. Its protein product is CASSQTAQPSTDTQYF.

V is TRBV5-1 and J is TRBJ1-1; D unresolved. The CDR3 is made up of 15 amino acids. V was shortened by 0 bases and J by 1 base, with 10 bases between the two germline ends. Per germline, CDR1 SGHRS and CDR2 YFSETQ. CDR3 in DNA: TGCGCCAGCAGCTTGGGCCTCGCGGGGAACACTGAAGCTTTCTTT. This translates into CASSLGLAGNTEAFF.

This clone was picked up one time. The chain links TRBV4-2 to TRBJ2-5; no clear D gene. This CDR3 is built from 15 residues. The V end lost 1 base, the J end lost 0 bases, and 9 bases lay between the germline ends. Germline V gene sequence: CDR1 LGHNA, CDR2 YNFKEQ. The chain's CDR3 is CASSQGGTYQETQYF. DNA for the CDR3: TGTGCCAGCAGCCAAGGAGGCACGTACCAAGAGACCCAGTACTTC.

This sequence joins TRBV7-8 and TRBJ2-7; 8 bases map to TRBD1. The CDR3 is made up of 13 amino acids. Trimming removed 5 bases from V and 6 bases from J; junction bases left unmatched: 6. CDR1 and CDR2 (germline): SGHVS, FQNEAQ. The CDR3 DNA reads TGTGCCAGCAGCCCCGACAGGGGAATCGAGCAGTACTTC. Residues: CASSPDRGIEQYF.

This chain joins TRBV2 and TRBJ2-7, with 9 bases lining up with TRBD1. CDR3 size: 13 residues. Germline CDR1 is SNHLY and CDR2 is FYNNEI. V trimming: 10 bases; J trimming: 5 bases; junction bases outside the gene matches: 9. The DNA for the CDR3 is TGTGCCATCACGGGACAGGGTCTCAACGAGCAGTACTTC. It encodes CAITGQGLNEQYF.

The chain joins TRBV7-2 to TRBJ2-7; tentative D call: TRBD1 (5 bases). V was clipped by 7 bases and J by 0 bases, with 13 bases between them. CDR1 and CDR2 (germline): SGHTA, FQGNSA. The CDR3 is made up of 14 amino acids. The DNA of the CDR3 is TGTGCCAGCACCCCGACACAGGACTCCTACGAGCAGTACTTC. As protein: CASTPTQDSYEQYF. The variable domain in full, with the rest retrieved from reference TRBV7-2 and TRBJ2-7, is GAGVSQSPSNKVTEKGKDVELRCDPISGHTALYWYRQSLGQGLEFLIYFQGNSAPDKSGLPSDRFSAERTGGSVSTLTIQRTQQEDSAVYLCASTPTQDSYEQYFGPGTRLTVT.

This chain connects TRBV6-5 to TRBJ1-4, with 9 bases identical to TRBD1. This CDR3 spans 13 amino acids. Looked up from germline, CDR1 is MNHEY and CDR2 is SVGAGI. V was clipped by 11 bases and J by 7 bases; unmatched bases: 8. The CDR3 here is CAVRDREGEKLFF. The DNA of the CDR3 is TGTGCCGTGCGGGACAGGGAGGGTGAAAAACTGTTTTTT.

This chain links TRBV28 with TRBJ2-7; no firm D call. Trimming removed 4 bases at V and 2 bases at J, with 9 bases between. The germline CDR1 and CDR2 sequences are MDHEN and SYDVKM. The CDR3 extends over 13 amino acids. The CDR3 protein is CASSWLGPYEQYF. In DNA, the CDR3 is TGTGCCAGCAGTTGGCTGGGCCCCTACGAGCAGTACTTC.

The V call is TRBV6-6, the J call TRBJ2-3; D is ambiguous. V gave up 5 bases and J gave up 7 bases, with 7 bases separating them. CDR3 length equals 11 residues. Germline CDR1 and CDR2: MNHNY and SVGAGI (reference sequence). CDR3 coding DNA: TGTGCCAGCAGTCCCGTTAATACGCAGTATTTT. Translated, it gives CASSPVNTQYF.

This chain uses TRBV11-2 with TRBJ2-5; 11 bases line up with TRBD2. There are 18 residues in the CDR3. The V segment lost 5 bases and the J segment 0 bases; nucleotides outside the gene matches: 11. Germline assignment: CDR1 SGHAT and CDR2 FQNNGV. The CDR3, as DNA: TGTGCCAGCAGCCCAACTAGCGGGAGCGACCTGTACCAAGAGACCCAGTACTTC. This gives the protein CASSPTSGSDLYQETQYF.

The V call is TRBV4-2, the J call TRBJ2-1; D unresolved. The V end lost 6 bases, the J end lost 8 bases, and 11 bases lay between the germline ends. The CDR3 is made up of 12 amino acids. CDR1 is LGHNA, CDR2 YNFKEQ, per germline. The CDR3 loop reads CASSLEGDEQFF. The DNA of the CDR3 is TGTGCCAGCAGTCTAGAAGGAGATGAGCAGTTCTTC.